Following are 31 T cell receptor beta chains from one sample sequenced in a study of CD8+ T cells in alopecia areata. This sample's treatment: oral pan-JAK inhibitor, 5-10 mg twice daily. It was cDNA, reverse transcribed from extracted RNA, that served as the sequencing template. Using immunoSEQ multiplex PCR, the repertoire was profiled, and TCRdb retains in-frame clones only, with some absent. The sample consists of 80,000 to 100,000 clones, 44% of them appearing once. The sample in question was CD8+ T cells sorted from blood, obtained at week 24, from a patient treated with tofacitinib. Receptor source: a human donor with alopecia areata.

V gene TRBV27 combines with J gene TRBJ2-7, with 7 bases aligning to TRBD1. Germline CDR1 MNHEY, CDR2 SMNVEV (reference sequence). The CDR3 has 13 residues. V lost 0 bases to trimming and J lost 7 bases; unmatched junction nucleotides: 3. The CDR3 region has the DNA TGTGCCAGCAGTTTATCGACAGGGCTTGAGCAGTACTTC. This encodes CASSLSTGLEQYF.

The CDR3 is CASSLQLGNEQFF. In DNA form, the CDR3 reads TGTGCCAGCAGCCTCCAGCTAGGTAATGAGCAGTTCTTC. The chain employs TRBV7-2 and TRBJ2-1; no clear D. The CDR3 is made up of 13 amino acids. Germline V gene lookup returns CDR1 SGHTA and CDR2 FQGNSA. Trimming took 5 bases from V and 7 from J, leaving 12 bases between them.

This clone has only a few counts. This chain uses TRBV27 with TRBJ1-3, with D maybe TRBD1 (6 bases). Germline V CDR1 and CDR2: MNHEY, SMNVEV (reference sequence). This CDR3 comprises 16 residues. With 6 bases removed from V and 0 bases from J, the gap between germline ends came to 15 bases. CDR3 sequence reads: CASRPQPGASGNTIYF. In DNA form, the CDR3 reads TGTGCCAGCAGACCGCAGCCGGGGGCCTCTGGAAACACCATATATTTT.

The V and J genes are TRBV4-1 and TRBJ2-2, with 8 bases identical to TRBD1. Germline CDR1 is MGHRA and CDR2 is YSYEKL. The ends lost 4 bases at V and 1 base at J; junction bases unmatched: 11. This CDR3 has 18 residues. CDR3 region: CASSPRGQGVGNTGELFF. Here the CDR3 DNA reads TGCGCCAGCAGCCCCCGCGGACAGGGTGTAGGGAACACCGGGGAGCTGTTTTTT.

This chain uses TRBV29-1 with TRBJ2-1; D is possibly TRBD2 (6 bases). The germline gives CDR1 SQVTM, CDR2 ANQGSEA. V was trimmed by 6 bases and J by 6 bases, leaving 9 bases between them. The length of the CDR3 is 11 residues. CDR3 DNA sequence: TGCAGCGTCTTCGGGGGCAATGAGCAGTTCTTC. As protein: CSVFGGNEQFF.

This clone was counted between two and nine times. The V and J genes are TRBV7-8 and TRBJ2-1, with 11 bases aligning to TRBD2. The J segment lost 8 bases and the V segment lost 3 bases, leaving 6 bases of the junction unmatched. The CDR3 is 15 residues long. Germline-derived CDR1 and CDR2 are SGHVS and FQNEAQ. As DNA, the CDR3 is TGTGCCAGCAGCTTCCGACTAGCGGGGAGGGATGAGCAGTTCTTC. Translated, it gives CASSFRLAGRDEQFF.

The V call is TRBV4-1, the J call TRBJ1-5; D is unclear. The CDR3 is made up of 15 amino acids. From germline, CDR1 is MGHRA and CDR2 YSYEKL. Trimming pared 0 bases from V and 2 bases from J, leaving 8 bases between. CDR3 amino acids: CASSQDHQGNQPQHF. DNA for the CDR3: TGCGCCAGCAGCCAAGATCATCAAGGCAATCAGCCCCAGCATTTT.

The rearrangement joins TRBV11-2 to TRBJ1-1; D unclear. The CDR3 totals 14 residues. V was cut by 1 base and J by 2 bases, with 8 bases left in between. From germline, CDR1 is SGHAT and CDR2 FQNNGV. This CDR3 reads CASSLVYTNTEAFF. The CDR3, as DNA: TGTGCCAGCAGCTTAGTGTACACTAACACTGAAGCTTTCTTT. The complete variable domain, with remaining parts taken from reference TRBV11-2 and TRBJ1-1, reads EAGVAQSPRYKIIEKRQSVAFWCNPISGHATLYWYQQILGQGPKLLIQFQNNGVVDDSQLPKDRFSAERLKGVDSTLKIQPAKLEDSAVYLCASSLVYTNTEAFFGQGTRLTVV.

The chain links TRBV7-2 to TRBJ1-1; 9 bases fit TRBD1. CDR3 length: 14 amino acids. J gave up 8 bases and V 5 bases, and 9 bases lay outside the gene matches. CDR1 is SGHTA, CDR2 FQGNSA, per germline. The CDR3 spells CASSLLTGGREAFF. Written as DNA, the CDR3 is TGTGCCAGCAGCCTCCTGACAGGGGGTAGGGAAGCTTTCTTT.

This clone has a handful of counts. This chain uses TRBV10-3 with TRBJ2-5; possible D gene TRBD1, 6 bases. Germline V gene data show CDR1 as ENHRY and CDR2 as SYGVKD. V was clipped by 0 bases and J by 1 base, with 9 bases between them. The CDR3 sequence is 15 residues long. CDR3 sequence: CAISESTTGQETQYF. The CDR3 coding sequence is TGTGCCATCAGTGAGTCAACGACAGGCCAAGAGACCCAGTACTTC.

The rearrangement uses TRBV5-1 and TRBJ2-7; D possibly corresponds to TRBD1 (5 bases). V was trimmed by 6 bases and J by 2 bases, leaving 15 bases between them. Looked up from germline, CDR1 is SGHRS and CDR2 is YFSETQ. CDR3 length equals 14 residues. CDR3 bases: TGCGCCAGCAATGGGGCAGAGTTTCCCTACGAGCAGTACTTC. Residues: CASNGAEFPYEQYF.

The chain has TRBV27 and TRBJ2-7; TRBD1 matches at 9 bases. The CDR3 loop spans 14 amino acids. V lost 6 bases, J lost 3 bases, and 6 bases stayed unmatched. Germline V gene sequence: CDR1 MNHEY, CDR2 SMNVEV (reference sequence). The CDR3: CASRDRGTFYEQYF. The DNA of the CDR3 is TGTGCCAGCAGGGACAGGGGTACATTCTACGAGCAGTACTTC.

The J gene is TRBJ1-5, the V gene TRBV15, with D possibly being TRBD1 (6 bases). Germline CDR1 is LNHNV and CDR2 is YYDKDF (reference sequence). V was pared by 6 bases and J by 4 bases, with 13 bases between. The CDR3 is 14 amino acids. CDR3 protein: CATSEDSINQPQHF. DNA for the CDR3: TGTGCCACCAGTGAGGACAGCATTAATCAGCCCCAGCATTTT.

The genes are TRBV29-1 and TRBJ2-1, with D unclear. Trimming pared 7 bases from V and 10 bases from J, leaving 20 bases between. The CDR3 spans 13 residues. Germline CDR1 is SQVTM and CDR2 is ANQGSEA. The CDR3: CSETPVSHWEQFF. The CDR3 DNA follows: TGCAGCGAGACCCCCGTCAGCCATTGGGAGCAGTTCTTC.

The chain recombines TRBV25-1 with TRBJ2-1; no clear D. Per germline, CDR1 MGHDK and CDR2 SYGVNS. Trimming stripped 2 bases from V and 7 bases from J, with 15 bases between. CDR3 length: 15 residues. The CDR3: CASSEGPVGVNEQFF. As DNA, the CDR3 is TGTGCCAGCAGTGAAGGACCGGTAGGAGTGAATGAGCAGTTCTTC. The full variable domain, its missing parts supplied by reference TRBV25-1 and TRBJ2-1, is EADIYQTPRYLVIGTGKKITLECSQTMGHDKMYWYQQDPGMELHLIHYSYGVNSTEKGDLSSESTVSRIRTEHFPLTLESARPSHTSQYLCASSEGPVGVNEQFFGPGTRLTVL.

V is TRBV29-1 and J is TRBJ2-7, with D unresolved. Deletions cut 0 bases from V and 6 bases from J, with 6 bases between. The germline V gene has CDR1 SQVTM and CDR2 ANQGSEA. CDR3 length equals 11 residues. The CDR3 sequence is CSVEDRREQYF. CDR3 nucleotide sequence: TGCAGCGTTGAAGATCGCCGCGAGCAGTACTTC.

The CDR3 sequence: CASSKREVNEQYF. In nucleotides, the CDR3 is TGTGCCAGCAGCAAGCGGGAGGTTAACGAGCAGTACTTC. This rearrangement joins TRBV6-6 to TRBJ2-7; 9 positions agree with TRBD2. Germline V gene data show CDR1 as MNHNY and CDR2 as SVGAGI (reference sequence). V gave up 6 bases and J gave up 5 bases; unmatched junction bases: 5. This CDR3 contains 13 residues.

This clone came up a few times. The chain employs TRBV19 and TRBJ2-1; no clear D. V was trimmed by 7 bases and J by 0 bases, leaving 10 bases between them. This CDR3 region has 14 residues. Germline V CDR1 and CDR2: LNHDA, SQIVND (reference sequence). Here the CDR3 DNA reads TGTGCCAGTACGAGTACCCACTCCTACAATGAGCAGTTCTTC. It encodes CASTSTHSYNEQFF.

This clone was observed a handful of times. This rearrangement joins TRBV11-2 to TRBJ1-2; D is perhaps TRBD1 (5 bases). Trimming pared 5 bases from V and 0 bases from J, leaving 13 bases between. Germline assignment: CDR1 SGHAT and CDR2 FQNNGV. CDR3 length equals 15 residues. The CDR3 loop is CASSPGGEANYGYTF. CDR3 sequence (DNA): TGTGCCAGCAGCCCCGGGGGGGAAGCTAACTATGGCTACACCTTC.

Here the CDR3 reads CASSLTDNQPQHF. The CDR3 nucleotides read TGTGCCAGCAGCTTAACGGACAATCAGCCCCAGCATTTT. V usage is TRBV11-2 and J usage is TRBJ1-5; no reliable D call. Germline V gene sequence: CDR1 SGHAT, CDR2 FQNNGV. The CDR3 is made up of 13 amino acids. V shed 2 bases and J shed 3 bases, with 5 bases lying between them.

The chain has TRBV29-1 and TRBJ1-5; maybe TRBD1 (5 bases). CDR1 is SQVTM and CDR2 is ANQGSEA in the germline V gene. Trimming took off 4 bases at V and 3 bases at J, with 10 bases between the two ends. The CDR3 runs 13 residues. CDR3 sequence reads: CSVVMGHNQPQHF. CDR3 bases: TGCAGCGTTGTTATGGGGCACAATCAGCCCCAGCATTTT.

The chain uses TRBV9 and TRBJ2-3, with 7 nucleotides matching TRBD2. V was clipped by 2 bases and J by 4 bases; unmatched bases: 13. Germline CDR1 SGDLS, CDR2 YYNGEE. There are 17 residues in the CDR3. CDR3 coding DNA: TGTGCCAGCAGCGTTCTAGGTAGCGGGCTGGTATCAGATACGCAGTATTTT. Residues: CASSVLGSGLVSDTQYF.

The count of this clone is one. The chain links TRBV4-3 to TRBJ2-5, with 7 bases identical to TRBD1. Germline V CDR1 and CDR2: LGHNA, YSLEER. The CDR3 consists of 17 residues. The junction had 11 bases not matched to a gene; V was cut back by 1 base and J by 3 bases. This CDR3 is CASSQGEFRGPEETQYF. For the CDR3, the DNA is TGCGCCAGCAGCCAAGGAGAGTTTAGGGGGCCAGAAGAGACCCAGTACTTC.

The rearrangement links TRBV9 to TRBJ2-7; 8 positions agree with TRBD1. The CDR3 extends over 14 amino acids. Per the germline V gene, CDR1 is SGDLS and CDR2 is YYNGEE. Trimming removed 0 bases from V and 6 bases from J; junction bases left unmatched: 5. CDR3 residues: CASSVGTGMVEQYF. The CDR3 nucleotides read TGTGCCAGCAGCGTAGGGACAGGGATGGTCGAGCAGTACTTC. The full variable domain, in which reference TRBV9 and TRBJ2-7 provide the parts outside the CDR3, is DSGVTQTPKHLITATGQRVTLRCSPRSGDLSVYWYQQSLDQGLQFLIQYYNGEERAKGNILERFSAQQFPDLHSELNLSSLELGDSALYFCASSVGTGMVEQYFGPGTRLTVT.

In this sample, this clone turned up a few times. V and J are TRBV4-3 and TRBJ2-7; D not resolved. The CDR3 loop spans 14 amino acids. Trimming left V 5 bases short and J 6 bases short, with 17 bases between. From germline, CDR1 is LGHNA and CDR2 YSLEER. The CDR3 here is CASSFRRTVGEQYF. CDR3 sequence (DNA): TGCGCCAGCAGCTTCCGTCGTACAGTCGGCGAGCAGTACTTC.

This clone was counted only a few times. CDR3 nucleotides: TGCAGCCCTATATCAGGGATCGGTGAGCAGTTCTTC. Translating it yields CSPISGIGEQFF. The chain is built from TRBV29-1 and TRBJ2-1, with D tentatively TRBD1 (5 bases). Trimming took 8 bases from V and 9 from J, leaving 17 bases between them. Per germline, CDR1 SQVTM and CDR2 ANQGSEA. CDR3 length: 12 residues.

This clone has just a few counts. The rearrangement links TRBV4-2 to TRBJ2-1; TRBD2 matches 9 bases. The CDR3 sequence is 17 residues long. Per the germline V gene, CDR1 is LGHNA and CDR2 is YNFKEQ. V trimming: 4 bases; J trimming: 9 bases; junction bases outside the gene matches: 16. The CDR3 sequence: CASSPRGIAGAGGEQFF. The CDR3 DNA reads TGTGCCAGCAGCCCCCGCGGGATAGCGGGAGCGGGGGGTGAGCAGTTCTTC.

The chain carries TRBV11-2 and TRBJ1-1; TRBD1 agrees at 8 bases. The germline V gene encodes CDR1 SGHAT and CDR2 FQNNGV. The CDR3 sequence is 16 residues long. V trimming: 4 bases; J trimming: 5 bases; junction bases outside the gene matches: 12. The CDR3 nucleotides read TGTGCCAGCAGCTCCGGGGGGCAGGGGGCGAGAACTGAAGCTTTCTTT. Translating gives CASSSGGQGARTEAFF. Drawing the rest from reference TRBV11-2 and TRBJ1-1, the complete variable domain is EAGVAQSPRYKIIEKRQSVAFWCNPISGHATLYWYQQILGQGPKLLIQFQNNGVVDDSQLPKDRFSAERLKGVDSTLKIQPAKLEDSAVYLCASSSGGQGARTEAFFGQGTRLTVV.

This clone was observed a single time. It is likely a read error, because the conserved phenylalanine at the end of the CDR3 is missing. The chain has TRBV4-2 and TRBJ1-5; D remains ambiguous. Germline loops: CDR1 LGHNA, CDR2 YNFKEQ. The CDR3 contains 15 residues. V was pared by 0 bases and J by 5 bases, with 11 bases between. CDR3 sequence reads: CASSQDRRADQPQHV. CDR3 DNA sequence: TGTGCCAGCAGCCAAGACCGTCGAGCGGATCAGCCCCAGCATGTT.

This clone appeared a few times. The chain carries TRBV6-5 and TRBJ2-7, with unresolved D. The CDR3 consists of 14 residues. Germline-derived CDR1 and CDR2 are MNHEY and SVGAGI. V was cut by 6 bases and J by 0 bases, with 12 bases left in between. CDR3 nucleotides: TGTGCCAGCAGCGACACGCAGAGCTCCTACGAGCAGTACTTC. The encoded protein is CASSDTQSSYEQYF.

The chain combines TRBV5-1 with TRBJ2-3; D might be TRBD2 (5 bases). The V end was cut by 4 bases, the J end by 4 bases, with 19 bases between. The CDR3 consists of 16 residues. Germline V gene data show CDR1 as SGHRS and CDR2 as YFSETQ. The CDR3 loop is CASSQVVWGAADTQYF. The CDR3 nucleotides read TGCGCCAGCAGCCAAGTAGTATGGGGAGCCGCAGATACGCAGTATTTT.